This TCR beta chain was retrieved from a study of T cell responses to AZD1222 COVID-19 vaccine. Libraries were prepared by immunoSEQ multiplex PCR; TCRdb keeps only in-frame clonotypes and omits some of them. The profile shows around 190,000 clones, around 90% of them singletons. The germline V gene encodes CDR1 SGHAT and CDR2 FQNNGV. Trimming took 8 bases from V and 5 from J; bases not matched to a gene: 12. The CDR3 spans 15 residues. The rearrangement joins TRBV11-2 to TRBJ1-3, with 7 nucleotides matching TRBD1. This sample comprised peripheral blood, obtained 28 days after the second AZD1222 dose. The TCR originated in an adult who received the AZD1222 COVID-19 vaccine. The CDR3 DNA reads as TGTGCCAGCCGGGGAATTGAGGGGGCTCGAAACACCATATATTTT. Translation gives CASRGIEGARNTIYF.